This entry features one T cell receptor beta chain sequence. The data were obtained in a study of blood T cell repertoires in COVID-19. As processed by the authors: Scientists estimated how many nucleated cells there were by amplifying reference gene primers. TCRdb's table, derived via immunoSEQ multiplex PCR, lists solely in-frame clones and lacks some. D and trimming were read from the DNA, whereas the V and J calls and clone size are those reported in that table. The sample carries 57,000 or so clones, around nine tenths recorded once. V gave up 0 bases and J gave up 4 bases; unmatched junction bases: 6. Germline V CDR1 and CDR2: LGHDT, YNNKEL (reference sequence). The CDR3 has 17 residues.

The material sequenced was peripheral blood. The chain employs TRBV3-1 (or the pseudogene TRBV3-2) and TRBJ2-2; 9 nucleotides agree with TRBD1. The clonotype originates from a woman aged 50 to 65 with active or convalescent COVID-19. CDR3 amino acids: CASSQDWDRVATGELFF. CDR3 sequence (DNA): TGTGCCAGCAGCCAAGATTGGGACAGGGTTGCCACCGGGGAGCTGTTTTTT.